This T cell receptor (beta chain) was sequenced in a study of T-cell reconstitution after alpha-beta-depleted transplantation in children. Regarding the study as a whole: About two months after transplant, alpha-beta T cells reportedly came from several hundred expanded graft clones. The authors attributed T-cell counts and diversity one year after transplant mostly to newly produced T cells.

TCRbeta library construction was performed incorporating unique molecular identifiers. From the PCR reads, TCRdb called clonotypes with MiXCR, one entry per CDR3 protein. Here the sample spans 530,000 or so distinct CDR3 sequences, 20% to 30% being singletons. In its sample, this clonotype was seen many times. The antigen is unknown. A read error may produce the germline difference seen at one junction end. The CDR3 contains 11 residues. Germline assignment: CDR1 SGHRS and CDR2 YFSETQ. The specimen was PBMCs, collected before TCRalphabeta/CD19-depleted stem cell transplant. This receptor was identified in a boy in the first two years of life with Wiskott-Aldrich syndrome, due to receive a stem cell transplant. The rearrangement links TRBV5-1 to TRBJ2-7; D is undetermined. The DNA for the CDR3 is TGTGCCAGCAGTTTATACTACGAGCAGTACTTC. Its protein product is CASSLYYEQYF.